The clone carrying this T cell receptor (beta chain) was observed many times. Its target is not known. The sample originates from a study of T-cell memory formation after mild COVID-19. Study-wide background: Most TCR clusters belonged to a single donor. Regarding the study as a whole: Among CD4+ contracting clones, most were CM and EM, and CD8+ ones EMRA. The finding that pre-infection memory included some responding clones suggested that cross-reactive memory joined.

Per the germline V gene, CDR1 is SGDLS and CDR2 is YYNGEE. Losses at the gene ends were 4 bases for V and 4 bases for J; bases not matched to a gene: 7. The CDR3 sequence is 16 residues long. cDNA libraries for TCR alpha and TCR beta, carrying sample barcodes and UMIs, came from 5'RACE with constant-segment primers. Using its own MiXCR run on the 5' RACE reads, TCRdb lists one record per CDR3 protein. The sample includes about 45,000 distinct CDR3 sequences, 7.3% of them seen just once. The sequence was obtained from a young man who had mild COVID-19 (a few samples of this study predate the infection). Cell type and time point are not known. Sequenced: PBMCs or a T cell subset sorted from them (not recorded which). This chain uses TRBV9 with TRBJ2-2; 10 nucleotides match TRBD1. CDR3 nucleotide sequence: TGTGCCAGCAGCTTCTGGGACAGGGGAGGCACCGGGGAGCTGTTTTTT. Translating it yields CASSFWDRGGTGELFF.